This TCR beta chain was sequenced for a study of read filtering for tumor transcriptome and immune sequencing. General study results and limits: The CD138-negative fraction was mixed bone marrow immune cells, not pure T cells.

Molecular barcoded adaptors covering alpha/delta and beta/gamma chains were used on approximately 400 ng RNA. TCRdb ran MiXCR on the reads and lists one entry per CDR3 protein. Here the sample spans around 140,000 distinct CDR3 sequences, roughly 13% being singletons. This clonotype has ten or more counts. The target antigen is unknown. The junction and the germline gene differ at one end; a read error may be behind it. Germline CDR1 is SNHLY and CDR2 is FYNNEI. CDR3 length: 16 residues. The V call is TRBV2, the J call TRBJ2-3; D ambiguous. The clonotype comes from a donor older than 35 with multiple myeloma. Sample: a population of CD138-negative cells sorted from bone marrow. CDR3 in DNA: TGTGCCAGCAGCGAAGCGCGTTACAGCCCCACAGATACGCAGTATTTT. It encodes CASSEARYSPTDTQYF.